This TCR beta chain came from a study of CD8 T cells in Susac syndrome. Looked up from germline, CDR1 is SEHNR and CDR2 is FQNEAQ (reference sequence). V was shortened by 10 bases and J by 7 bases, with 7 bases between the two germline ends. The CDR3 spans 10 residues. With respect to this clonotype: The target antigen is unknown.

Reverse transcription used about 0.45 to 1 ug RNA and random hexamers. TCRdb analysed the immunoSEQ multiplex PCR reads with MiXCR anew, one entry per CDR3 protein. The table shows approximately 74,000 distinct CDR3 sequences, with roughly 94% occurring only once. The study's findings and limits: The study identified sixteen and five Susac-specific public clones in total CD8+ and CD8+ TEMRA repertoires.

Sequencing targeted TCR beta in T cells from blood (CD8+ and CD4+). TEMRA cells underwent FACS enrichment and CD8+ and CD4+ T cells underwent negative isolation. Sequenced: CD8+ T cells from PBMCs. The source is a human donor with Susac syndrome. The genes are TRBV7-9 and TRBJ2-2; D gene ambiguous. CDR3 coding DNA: TGTGCCACTGAATACGGGGAGCTGTTTTTT. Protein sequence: CATEYGELFF.